This T cell receptor beta chain was identified during a study of CD8+ T cells in alopecia areata. At the level of the study: For the treated group, dosing was oral tofacitinib at 5 to 10 mg twice daily.

T lymphocytes (CD4+ and CD8+) were sorted from PBMCs. cDNA serving as the sequencing template came from extracted, reverse transcribed RNA. The repertoire was sequenced with immunoSEQ multiplex PCR; TCRdb's copy has only in-frame clones and lacks some. The table has 150,000 or so clones, over 45% seen once. Germline V lookup: CDR1 SGHRS, CDR2 YFSETQ. The CDR3 has 11 amino acids. The V gene lost 2 bases and the J gene lost 12 bases, with 9 bases spanning the gap. Overall study results and limits: In patients, TCRs were shared less clearly than in mice, and HLA may possibly be involved. Higher clonality than in normal scalp was seen in lesional scalp, especially alopecia totalis/universalis.

About this clone itself: Its target is not known.

Sequences were obtained from CD4+ T cells sorted from blood. The chain carries TRBV5-1 and TRBJ2-1, with a possible D match to TRBD1 (5 bases). The receptor was isolated from a human donor with alopecia areata. Here the CDR3 DNA reads TGCGCCAGCAGCTTCGATAGGGGGCAGTTCTTC. Protein: CASSFDRGQFF. Combining the CDR3 with reference TRBV5-1 and TRBJ2-1 gives the whole variable domain KAGVTQTPRYLIKTRGQQVTLSCSPISGHRSVSWYQQTPGQGLQFLFEYFSETQRNKGNFPGRFSGRQFSNSRSEMNVSTLELGDSALYLCASSFDRGQFFGPGTRLTVL.